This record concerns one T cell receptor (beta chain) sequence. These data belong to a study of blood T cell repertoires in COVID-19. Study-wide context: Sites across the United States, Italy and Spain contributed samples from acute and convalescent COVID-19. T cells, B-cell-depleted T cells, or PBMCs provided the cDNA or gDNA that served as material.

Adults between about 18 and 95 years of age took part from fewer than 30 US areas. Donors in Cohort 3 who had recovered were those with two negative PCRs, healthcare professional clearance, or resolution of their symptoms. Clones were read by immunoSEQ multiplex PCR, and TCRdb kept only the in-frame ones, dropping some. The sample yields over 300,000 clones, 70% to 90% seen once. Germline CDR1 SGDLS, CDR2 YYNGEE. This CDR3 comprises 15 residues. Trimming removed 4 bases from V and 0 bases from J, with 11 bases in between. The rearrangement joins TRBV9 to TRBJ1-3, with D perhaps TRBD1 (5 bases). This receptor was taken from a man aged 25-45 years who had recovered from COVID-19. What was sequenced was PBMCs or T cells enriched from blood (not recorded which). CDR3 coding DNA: TGTGCCAGCAGCACGCAGGGTCGCTCTGGAAACACCATATATTTT. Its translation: CASSTQGRSGNTIYF.